This TCR beta chain originates from a study of technical replicates of blood from a few donors. Clones were sequenced by immunoSEQ multiplex PCR, and TCRdb holds only the in-frame ones, with some missing. The table includes tens of thousands of clones, around 95% detected once. This clonotype was obtained from a human donor in good health. Input material: T cells isolated from PBMCs.

The CDR3 spells CASRLTGTYEQYF. The CDR3 DNA reads as TGTGCCAGCAGATTGACAGGGACCTACGAGCAGTACTTC. The gene calls are TRBV11-3 and TRBJ2-7, with 7 bases matching TRBD1. The length of the CDR3 is 13 residues. The J segment lost 2 bases and the V segment lost 6 bases, leaving 4 bases of the junction unmatched. The germline CDR1 and CDR2 sequences are SGHNT and YENEEA.